One T cell receptor beta chain is described in this entry. Its cognate antigen is unknown. These data are taken from a study of cytomegalovirus exposure and HLA in healthy donors. PCR used 60 Vbeta primers and 13 Jbeta primers. Assay: immunoSEQ multiplex PCR; the TCRdb copy retains only in-frame clones and omits some. The table lists around 190,000 clones, roughly 77% of them singletons. Overall study findings and caveats: Rarity marked most TCR sequences, yet some public TCRs occurred in many donors. A later analysis found that most CMV-associated TCR beta chains appeared HLA-restricted. Later work showed greater clonal expansion in HLA-associated TCR beta chains than in equally common others.

This CDR3 region has 14 residues. Germline assignment: CDR1 MDHEN and CDR2 SYDVKM. V lost 3 bases and J 11 bases, leaving 19 bases between the germline ends. The receptor comes from a woman in her forties or fifties in good health and CMV-seronegative. The sequenced sample consisted of PBMCs. This sequence joins TRBV28 and TRBJ1-1; no reliable D call. For the CDR3, the DNA is TGTGCCAGCAGTTTCACATTAGCGATCCGACGGGCTTTCTTT. Protein: CASSFTLAIRRAFF. Drawing the rest from reference TRBV28 and TRBJ1-1, the complete variable domain is DVKVTQSSRYLVKRTGEKVFLECVQDMDHENMFWYRQDPGLGLRLIYFSYDVKMKEKGDIPEGYSVSREKKERFSLILESASTNQTSMYLCASSFTLAIRRAFFGQGTRLTVV.